The 22 T cell receptor beta chains in this list originate from one sample, sequenced in a study of radiotherapy plus CTLA-4 blockade in lung cancer. TCRdb's table, derived via immunoSEQ multiplex PCR, lists solely in-frame clones and lacks some. This sample has about 14,000 clones, with around 87% found just once. The sequencing used peripheral blood, collected from a patient treated with radiotherapy plus ipilimumab. The source of these receptors is a human donor with non-small cell lung cancer that progressed on radiotherapy plus ipilimumab. Some clones in this sample may be carry-over from other donors' samples.

CDR3 loop: CASSLADRGGYTF. CDR3 bases: TGTGCCAGCAGTTTGGCCGATAGAGGCGGCTACACCTTC. The rearrangement joins TRBV7-2 to TRBJ1-2; D ambiguous. V dropped 6 bases and J dropped 8 bases, with 16 bases sitting between them. The CDR3 has 13 amino acids. Germline V gene sequence: CDR1 SGHTA, CDR2 FQGNSA.

This CDR3 reads CASSQSRTGELFF. The CDR3 DNA reads as TGTGCCAGCAGCCAGTCGCGGACCGGGGAGCTGTTTTTT. The V gene is TRBV14, the J gene TRBJ2-2; D not certain. Germline assignment: CDR1 SGHDN and CDR2 FVKESK. This CDR3 is built from 13 residues. V was clipped by 3 bases and J by 5 bases, with 7 bases between them. Using reference TRBV14 and TRBJ2-2 for the parts outside the CDR3, the full variable domain is EAGVTQFPSHSVIEKGQTVTLRCDPISGHDNLYWYRRVMGKEIKFLLHFVKESKQDESGMPNNRFLAERTGGTYSTLKVQPAELEDSGVYFCASSQSRTGELFFGEGSRLTVL.

V gene TRBV10-2 combines with J gene TRBJ2-1; 9 positions match TRBD2. J lost 2 bases, V lost 5 bases, and 10 bases had no gene match. The CDR3 contains 17 residues. Germline V gives CDR1 WSHSY, CDR2 SAAADI. CDR3 loop: CASSPTLAGVTYNEQFF. The CDR3 nucleotides are TGCGCCAGCAGTCCGACTTTAGCGGGAGTCACCTACAATGAGCAGTTCTTC.

The count of this clone is one. The chain uses TRBV5-1 and TRBJ2-3; 8 bases agree with TRBD2. Germline V lookup: CDR1 SGHRS, CDR2 YFSETQ. The CDR3 consists of 16 residues. The J segment lost 6 bases and the V segment lost 1 base, leaving 10 bases of the junction unmatched. This CDR3 is CASSLRSGGFRDTQYF. DNA for the CDR3: TGCGCCAGCAGCTTGAGGAGCGGGGGCTTTAGGGATACGCAGTATTTT.

V gene TRBV28 combines with J gene TRBJ2-4; maybe TRBD1 (5 bases). The CDR3 spans 14 residues. Germline-derived CDR1 and CDR2 are MDHEN and SYDVKM. V was trimmed by 2 bases and J by 8 bases, leaving 13 bases between them. The CDR3 loop is CASSLPQGADIQYF. The DNA for the CDR3 is TGTGCCAGCAGTTTACCGCAGGGCGCGGACATTCAGTACTTC.

This sequence joins TRBV6-6 and TRBJ2-5, with D tentatively TRBD1 (5 bases). Germline loops: CDR1 MNHNY, CDR2 SVGAGI (reference sequence). This CDR3 has 16 amino acids. V shed 6 bases and J shed 1 base, with 18 bases lying between them. CDR3 residues: CASSFTGRSFQETQYF. CDR3 sequence (DNA): TGTGCCAGCAGCTTCACAGGCCGATCATTCCAAGAGACCCAGTACTTC.

The chain is built from TRBV11-2 and TRBJ2-7, with 7 nucleotides matching TRBD1. The CDR3 has 16 amino acids. Germline assignment: CDR1 SGHAT and CDR2 FQNNGV. Unmatched junction bases numbered 14, after V lost 2 bases and J lost 7 bases. DNA of the CDR3: TGTGCCAGCAGCTTAAATGAGGGGGCGGTAGCGCGGGAGCAGTACTTC. Its translation: CASSLNEGAVAREQYF.

The chain links TRBV5-8 to TRBJ1-2; TRBD1 might be the D (5 bases). The ends were cut back, 0 bases at V and 6 bases at J, with 9 bases in the middle. The CDR3 spans 13 residues. In germline, CDR1 is SGHTS, CDR2 YDEGEE. As DNA, the CDR3 is TGTGCCAGCAGCTTGGCCGACAGCGATGGCTACACCTTC. Encoded protein: CASSLADSDGYTF. The variable domain in full, completed from reference TRBV5-8 and TRBJ1-2, reads EAGVTQSPTHLIKTRGQQATLRCSPISGHTSVYWYQQALGLGLQFLLWYDEGEERNRGNFPPRFSGRQFPNYSSELNVNALELEDSALYLCASSLADSDGYTFGSGTRLTVV.

This chain connects TRBV10-2 to TRBJ1-1, with D tentatively TRBD1 (5 bases). V lost 0 bases, J lost 4 bases, and 15 bases lay in between. The CDR3 contains 16 residues. Germline V lookup: CDR1 WSHSY, CDR2 SAAADI. CDR3 sequence: CASSESWSGSGTEAFF. In DNA form, the CDR3 reads TGCGCCAGCAGTGAGTCGTGGTCAGGGTCGGGCACTGAAGCTTTCTTT.

J is TRBJ2-3 and V is TRBV9, with 14 bases lining up with TRBD2. Losses at the gene ends were 3 bases for V and 0 bases for J; bases not matched to a gene: 6. This CDR3 region has 18 residues. Germline CDR1 SGDLS, CDR2 YYNGEE. CDR3 residues: CASSARLAGGTSTDTQYF. CDR3 bases: TGTGCCAGCAGCGCCAGACTAGCGGGAGGGACTAGCACAGATACGCAGTATTTT.

The J gene is TRBJ1-1, the V gene TRBV10-3; tentatively, D is TRBD1 (5 bases). Looked up from germline, CDR1 is ENHRY and CDR2 is SYGVKD. Trimming stripped 11 bases from V and 3 bases from J, with 13 bases between. The CDR3 has 12 amino acids. The CDR3 DNA follows: TGTGCCCACGGGGGGGGAGACACTGAAGCTTTCTTT. It codes for CAHGGGDTEAFF.

The gene calls are TRBV7-2 and TRBJ1-5; tentative D call: TRBD1 (5 bases). This CDR3 is built from 16 residues. Trimming shortened V by 3 bases and J by 1 base, and 13 bases separated the two germline ends. From germline, CDR1 is SGHTA and CDR2 FQGNSA. The CDR3 region has the DNA TGTGCCAGCAGCTTCCCCCCCGGGGGAAGCAATCAGCCCCAGCATTTT. It is translated as CASSFPPGGSNQPQHF.

The chain joins TRBV5-1 to TRBJ1-2; 8 bases align to TRBD1. The V gene end was trimmed by 4 bases and the J gene end by 3 bases; junction bases not matched to a gene: 8. CDR1 and CDR2 (germline): SGHRS, YFSETQ. There are 15 residues in the CDR3. CDR3 amino acids: CASSPVQGADYGYTF. CDR3 DNA sequence: TGCGCCAGCAGCCCTGTGCAGGGGGCAGACTATGGCTACACCTTC. The full variable domain, completed using reference TRBV5-1 and TRBJ1-2, is KAGVTQTPRYLIKTRGQQVTLSCSPISGHRSVSWYQQTPGQGLQFLFEYFSETQRNKGNFPGRFSGRQFSNSRSEMNVSTLELGDSALYLCASSPVQGADYGYTFGSGTRLTVV.

The chain carries TRBV29-1 and TRBJ1-2; TRBD1 might be the D (6 bases). CDR1 is SQVTM, CDR2 ANQGSEA, per germline. The CDR3 consists of 11 residues. V lost 8 bases and J 4 bases, leaving 11 bases between the germline ends. In nucleotides, the CDR3 is TGCAGCTATAGGGGGTCCTATGGCTACACCTTC. Translation: CSYRGSYGYTF.

The chain uses TRBV30 and TRBJ1-2, with D perhaps TRBD1 (5 bases). V lost 5 bases, J lost 5 bases, and 15 bases lay in between. The CDR3 spans 13 residues. Germline V CDR1 and CDR2: GTSNPN, SVGIG (reference sequence). The CDR3 nucleotides read TGTGCCTGGGTGAGGAGGGGTGGATATGGCTACACCTTC. It encodes CAWVRRGGYGYTF.

The chain carries TRBV6-5 and TRBJ2-1; 12 nucleotides match TRBD2. From germline, CDR1 is MNHEY and CDR2 SVGAGI. The ends lost 5 bases at V and 7 bases at J; junction bases unmatched: 6. CDR3 length: 15 amino acids. The CDR3 reads CASSLAGGPRNEQFF. CDR3 bases: TGTGCCAGCAGTCTAGCGGGAGGGCCGAGGAATGAGCAGTTCTTC.

The V gene is TRBV10-3, the J gene TRBJ2-7; 10 bases are shared with TRBD2. V lost 5 bases to trimming and J lost 5 bases; unmatched junction nucleotides: 6. The CDR3 runs 14 residues. In germline, CDR1 is ENHRY, CDR2 SYGVKD. The CDR3 spells CAISRLAGEDEQYF. The CDR3 DNA follows: TGTGCCATCAGTCGGCTAGCGGGAGAGGACGAGCAGTACTTC.

This clone was seen once. The chain is built from TRBV6-6 and TRBJ1-1; D remains ambiguous. Per germline, CDR1 MNHNY and CDR2 SVGAGI (reference sequence). The CDR3 is 11 amino acids. V shed 9 bases and J shed 4 bases, with 9 bases lying between them. The DNA for the CDR3 is TGTGCCAGTCAGGTGGCCACTGAAGCTTTCTTT. This sequence encodes CASQVATEAFF.

This clone has only one observation. In DNA form, the CDR3 reads TGTGCCAGCAGCGTAGGTACTAGCGGGGGGGCCGGAGATACGCAGTATTTT. As protein: CASSVGTSGGAGDTQYF. The gene calls are TRBV2 and TRBJ2-3, with TRBD2 matching over 13 bases. Germline assignment: CDR1 SNHLY and CDR2 FYNNEI. V shed 6 bases and J 5 bases; nucleotides not matched to a gene: 11. CDR3 length: 17 amino acids. Full variable domain (missing parts from reference TRBV2 and TRBJ2-3): EPEVTQTPSHQVTQMGQEVILRCVPISNHLYFYWYRQILGQKVEFLVSFYNNEISEKSEIFDDQFSVERPDGSNFTLKIRSTKLEDSAMYFCASSVGTSGGAGDTQYFGPGTRLTVL.

The J gene is TRBJ2-4, the V gene TRBV19; 8 bases align to TRBD1. Trimming cost V 5 bases and J 0 bases; bases outside gene matches: 6. The CDR3 is 16 residues long. Germline-derived CDR1 and CDR2 are LNHDA and SQIVND (reference sequence). The CDR3 DNA reads as TGTGCCAGTAGTTCTCCGGGACAGGTAGCCAAAAACATTCAGTACTTC. The encoded protein is CASSSPGQVAKNIQYF.

The chain employs TRBV15 and TRBJ2-7; possible D gene TRBD1, 6 bases. V lost 2 bases and J lost 4, with 15 bases in between. There are 15 residues in the CDR3. CDR1 and CDR2 from the germline V gene are LNHNV and YYDKDF (reference sequence). The CDR3 loop reads CATSRFPQGQYEQYF. The CDR3 DNA is TGTGCCACCAGCAGATTTCCCCAGGGGCAGTACGAGCAGTACTTC.

This sequence joins TRBV2 and TRBJ1-1; possibly TRBD1 for D (6 bases). Germline V gene sequence: CDR1 SNHLY, CDR2 FYNNEI. The CDR3 is 11 residues long. V lost 6 bases and J 8 bases, leaving 10 bases between the germline ends. The CDR3 DNA is TGTGCCAGCAGGAACAGGGAGGAAGCTTTCTTT. Translation: CASRNREEAFF.